The clone carrying this TCR beta chain was counted once. This table comes from immunoSEQ multiplex PCR, and its TCRdb copy is limited to in-frame clones, with some not included. This sample has about 130,000 clones; around 76% occur once, and the top ten carry over 4.5%. The junction had 7 bases not matched to a gene; V was cut back by 12 bases and J by 3 bases. Germline V gene lookup returns CDR1 KGHDR and CDR2 SFDVKD. The CDR3 has 13 amino acids. These data belong to a study of blood T cell repertoires in COVID-19. Study overall: The cDNA or gDNA used as material had been derived from T cells, B-cell-depleted T cells, or PBMCs.

The sequence was collected from a man aged 60-69 years with acute or convalescent COVID-19. This chain connects TRBV24-1 to TRBJ2-1, with 7 bases that match TRBD1. Sequencing input: peripheral blood. CDR3 bases: TGTGCCTCTCAGGGGGAAAACTACAATGAGCAGTTCTTC. It is translated as CASQGENYNEQFF.